The T cell receptor (beta chain) described here comes from a study of T cell repertoires in cytomegalovirus infection. Overall study: Researchers turned to recently identified HLA-C-restricted CMV epitopes as well as well-studied HLA-B-restricted ones. Indications came from public TCR beta signatures; they pointed to CMV infection and to a matching HLA type.

Study-wide results and limits: In two of eight donors, the top clonotype was HLA-C-restricted CMV-specific. CMV carriers having the relevant HLA were flagged by cumulative public TCR beta family frequency.

TCRdb reprocessed the reads with MiXCR, giving one entry per CDR3 protein. The table lists roughly 920,000 distinct CDR3 sequences, around 29% of them singletons. This clonotype occurred a few times. Its specificity is not known. The sequence was obtained from a human donor in good health (CMV status not recorded). Some clones in this sample may be carry-over from other donors' samples. The starting material was cultured CD8+ T cells from PBMCs, obtained from culture after CMV antigen stimulation.

CDR3 sequence reads: CASSPLAGTNTEAFF. In DNA form, the CDR3 reads TGTGCCAGCAGCCCCTTAGCGGGGACGAACACTGAAGCTTTCTTT. This rearrangement joins TRBV9 to TRBJ1-1; D is perhaps TRBD1 (5 bases). V was shortened by 4 bases and J by 1 base, with 14 bases between the two germline ends. The CDR3 contains 15 residues. The germline V gene encodes CDR1 SGDLS and CDR2 YYNGEE.